Following are 27 T cell receptor beta chains from one sample sequenced in a study of technical replicates of blood from a few donors (dated by TCRdb to 2016 to 2017). Library method: the immunoSEQ multiplex PCR assay. In TCRdb, the immuneACCESS table is reduced to in-frame sequences with V and J assigned. These tables do not hold every clone; where another copy was compared, an unresolved V gene accounts for under half, and the others remain unexplained. The sample table contains some 80,000 clones; only one count was recorded for more than 90% of them. 0.36% of the sample goes to the ten largest clones. Sample: T cells isolated from PBMCs. The receptors stem from a human donor in good health.

This chain connects TRBV11-2 to TRBJ1-3; 7 nucleotides match TRBD1. The CDR3 is 14 amino acids. Trimming at V came to 5 bases and at J to 7 bases, leaving 8 bases not matched to a gene. Germline CDR1 reads SGHAT; CDR2 reads FQNNGV. The CDR3 coding sequence is TGTGCCAGCAGCCAAACACAGGGGCCGAACACCATATATTTT. This gives the protein CASSQTQGPNTIYF.

This rearrangement joins TRBV7-2 to TRBJ2-3; 13 bases are shared with TRBD2. J lost 4 bases, V lost 5 bases, and 3 bases had no gene match. CDR3 length: 15 amino acids. Germline V gene sequence: CDR1 SGHTA, CDR2 FQGNSA. DNA for the CDR3: TGTGCCAGCAGCAAACTAGCGGGAGGGGCAGATACGCAGTATTTT. Translated: CASSKLAGGADTQYF.

This clone was seen more than once but under ten times. V usage is TRBV14 and J usage is TRBJ2-2; D call uncertain. Trimming pared 1 base from V and 6 bases from J, leaving 15 bases between. From germline, CDR1 is SGHDN and CDR2 FVKESK. This CDR3 is built from 16 residues. CDR3 amino acids: CASSQVLFPSAGELFF. The CDR3 DNA is TGTGCCAGCAGCCAAGTTTTGTTCCCTTCAGCCGGGGAGCTGTTTTTT.

The chain couples TRBV15 to TRBJ2-2; no firm D call. This CDR3 contains 15 residues. The V end was cut by 6 bases, the J end by 0 bases, with 11 bases between. The germline gives CDR1 LNHNV, CDR2 YYDKDF (reference sequence). CDR3 sequence reads: CATRRRSANTGELFF. CDR3 DNA sequence: TGTGCCACCAGAAGACGGAGCGCGAACACCGGGGAGCTGTTTTTT.

This chain links TRBV29-1 with TRBJ2-7; no definite D call. Germline values: CDR1 SQVTM, CDR2 ANQGSEA. V was shortened by 4 bases and J by 0 bases, with 10 bases between the two germline ends. This CDR3 region has 13 residues. The CDR3 loop is CSVAPGFSYEQYF. The CDR3 DNA is TGCAGCGTTGCCCCCGGGTTCTCCTACGAGCAGTACTTC.

The V gene is TRBV7-9, the J gene TRBJ2-7, with TRBD1 matching over 9 bases. The CDR3 is 16 amino acids. CDR1 is SEHNR and CDR2 is FQNEAQ in the germline V gene (reference sequence). V trimming: 5 bases; J trimming: 3 bases; junction bases outside the gene matches: 11. CDR3 bases: TGTGCCAGCAGCCCGACTTCCGGGACAGGGCACTACGAGCAGTACTTC. As protein: CASSPTSGTGHYEQYF.

CDR3 DNA sequence: TGTGCCAGTGGGACAGGGTTCTATGGCTACACCTTC. Its translation: CASGTGFYGYTF. V is TRBV19 and J is TRBJ1-2, with TRBD1 matching 9 bases. With 8 bases clipped from V and 4 bases from J, the junction kept 2 bases outside the gene matches. The CDR3 covers 12 residues. Per the germline V gene, CDR1 is LNHDA and CDR2 is SQIVND (reference sequence).

The V call is TRBV6-5, the J call TRBJ1-3, with a possible D match to TRBD1 (5 bases). The germline CDR1 and CDR2 sequences are MNHEY and SVGAGI. Trimming took 2 bases from V and 7 from J, leaving 15 bases between them. This CDR3 region has 15 residues. The CDR3 protein is CASSYGGEVLNTIYF. CDR3 DNA: TGTGCCAGCAGTTACGGAGGGGAGGTTTTGAACACCATATATTTT.

V usage is TRBV6-5 and J usage is TRBJ2-1; 7 nucleotides agree with TRBD2. The junction had 7 bases not matched to a gene; V was cut back by 2 bases and J by 3 bases. Germline CDR1 is MNHEY and CDR2 is SVGAGI. The CDR3 has 16 amino acids. The DNA of the CDR3 is TGTGCCAGCAGTTACGGGTGGCGGGAGAGCTACAATGAGCAGTTCTTC. It codes for CASSYGWRESYNEQFF.

The chain uses TRBV27 and TRBJ2-7; possible D gene TRBD2, 6 bases. The CDR3 runs 13 residues. Germline loops: CDR1 MNHEY, CDR2 SMNVEV (reference sequence). Trimming left V 7 bases short and J 6 bases short, with 16 bases between. CDR3: CASIGLLSGEQYF. In nucleotides, the CDR3 is TGTGCCAGCATAGGACTATTATCTGGCGAGCAGTACTTC.

The rearrangement uses TRBV7-3 and TRBJ1-1; a weak D match, TRBD1 (5 bases). Germline-derived CDR1 and CDR2 are SGHTA and FQGTGA. CDR3 length equals 16 residues. V lost 2 bases to trimming and J lost 5 bases, with 18 bases between them. As DNA, the CDR3 is TGTGCCAGCAGCTTAGGGGCCTTAGGGGTATCAACTGAAGCTTTCTTT. This gives the protein CASSLGALGVSTEAFF.

J is TRBJ2-5 and V is TRBV11-2; 7 bases match TRBD1. Germline lookup yields CDR1 SGHAT and CDR2 FQNNGV. Trimming removed 7 bases from V and 4 bases from J; junction bases left unmatched: 9. This CDR3 contains 14 residues. The CDR3: CASTRQGNSETQYF. CDR3 DNA sequence: TGTGCCAGCACCCGACAGGGAAATTCAGAGACCCAGTACTTC.

The chain links TRBV10-3 to TRBJ2-5; TRBD2 matches 10 bases. V lost 2 bases, J lost 5 bases, and 8 bases stayed unmatched. The CDR3 has 16 residues. Germline assignment: CDR1 ENHRY and CDR2 SYGVKD. CDR3 nucleotides: TGTGCCATCAGTGAGGGGGTAGCGGGAGGTGGGGAGACCCAGTACTTC. It is translated as CAISEGVAGGGETQYF.

This clone was detected only a few times. The V and J genes are TRBV10-2 and TRBJ2-7, with D unclear. The CDR3 totals 14 residues. CDR1 is WSHSY, CDR2 SAAADI, per germline. The V and J ends lost 1 base and 2 bases respectively, with 9 bases between them. CDR3 bases: TGCGCCAGCAGTGAGTTTGGCGGAACCTACGAGCAGTACTTC. It encodes CASSEFGGTYEQYF.

J is TRBJ2-5 and V is TRBV5-1, with TRBD2 identical over 9 bases. There are 16 residues in the CDR3. Germline assignment: CDR1 SGHRS and CDR2 YFSETQ. V lost 2 bases to trimming and J lost 1 base; unmatched junction nucleotides: 6. The CDR3 sequence: CASSLQLAGFQETQYF. The CDR3 DNA reads TGCGCCAGCAGCTTACAGCTAGCGGGATTCCAAGAGACCCAGTACTTC.

The chain employs TRBV4-1 and TRBJ2-1; the match to TRBD2 covers 10 bases. The CDR3 is 15 amino acids. J was trimmed by 9 bases and V by 5 bases; bases with no gene match: 10. Germline V gene sequence: CDR1 MGHRA, CDR2 YSYEKL. CDR3 loop: CASSAPLAGEGEQFF. The CDR3 coding sequence is TGCGCCAGCAGCGCCCCGCTAGCGGGAGAGGGTGAGCAGTTCTTC.

This chain links TRBV28 with TRBJ1-2; 7 positions agree with TRBD1. CDR3 size: 13 residues. CDR1 is MDHEN and CDR2 is SYDVKM in the germline V gene. V shed 4 bases, J shed 8 bases, and the junction held 7 bases outside the gene matches. The CDR3 here is CASSWGSQGGYTF. In nucleotides, the CDR3 is TGTGCCAGCAGTTGGGGCTCACAGGGGGGCTACACCTTC.

The rearrangement uses TRBV9 and TRBJ1-5; tentative D call: TRBD1 (5 bases). The CDR3 extends over 15 amino acids. Trimming cost V 0 bases and J 0 bases, with 7 bases left between them. In germline, CDR1 is SGDLS, CDR2 YYNGEE. The chain's CDR3 is CASSVAGASNQPQHF. The CDR3 DNA reads as TGTGCCAGCAGCGTAGCTGGGGCTAGCAATCAGCCCCAGCATTTT.

The chain links TRBV4-1 to TRBJ2-2; TRBD2 is a possible D gene (5 bases). This CDR3 comprises 19 residues. Germline loops: CDR1 MGHRA, CDR2 YSYEKL. V shed 3 bases and J shed 6 bases, with 26 bases lying between them. The CDR3 loop reads CASSHNYYPEGEGPGELFF. In DNA, the CDR3 is TGCGCCAGCAGCCACAACTACTACCCTGAGGGAGAAGGGCCCGGGGAGCTGTTTTTT.

The chain carries TRBV4-1 and TRBJ2-3, with D uncertain. This CDR3 is built from 16 residues. V was clipped by 0 bases and J by 2 bases, with 12 bases between them. Germline lookup yields CDR1 MGHRA and CDR2 YSYEKL. The CDR3 region is CASSQDRDSPTDTQYF. In DNA, the CDR3 is TGCGCCAGCAGCCAAGACCGAGACTCTCCCACAGATACGCAGTATTTT.

This clone turned up a few times. The chain combines TRBV9 with TRBJ1-1; a possible D gene is TRBD1 (5 bases). V lost 0 bases and J 3 bases, leaving 9 bases between the germline ends. The CDR3 length is 14 residues. Germline V gene sequence: CDR1 SGDLS, CDR2 YYNGEE. The CDR3 here is CASSVVLGDTEAFF. The CDR3 DNA reads as TGTGCCAGCAGCGTAGTCTTAGGGGACACTGAAGCTTTCTTT.

The chain joins TRBV9 to TRBJ1-2; 9 positions match TRBD1. The CDR3 covers 14 residues. Germline V gene lookup returns CDR1 SGDLS and CDR2 YYNGEE. Unmatched junction bases numbered 6, after V lost 4 bases and J lost 5 bases. DNA of the CDR3: TGTGCCAGCAGCAGCCGGGACAGGGTTTATGGCTACACCTTC. The encoded protein is CASSSRDRVYGYTF.

The V gene is TRBV27, the J gene TRBJ1-1; D is ambiguous. CDR1 is MNHEY and CDR2 is SMNVEV in the germline V gene (reference sequence). Trimming took off 0 bases at V and 1 base at J, with 6 bases between the two ends. The CDR3 extends over 14 amino acids. The CDR3 DNA reads as TGTGCCAGCAGTTTATCGCACGGGAACACTGAAGCTTTCTTT. Translating gives CASSLSHGNTEAFF.

In its sample, this clone was seen once. The V and J genes are TRBV6-6 and TRBJ2-5; 7 nucleotides align to TRBD1. V was pared by 7 bases and J by 5 bases, with 4 bases of the junction left unmatched. This CDR3 is built from 12 residues. Germline V CDR1 and CDR2: MNHNY, SVGAGI (reference sequence). The chain's CDR3 is CASIDREETQYF. Here the CDR3 DNA reads TGTGCCAGCATTGACAGGGAGGAGACCCAGTACTTC.

This clone was found once. The V call is TRBV5-4, the J call TRBJ1-1; 9 bases line up with TRBD1. CDR3 length: 15 amino acids. The V gene end was trimmed by 5 bases and the J gene end by 6 bases; junction bases not matched to a gene: 11. Germline V CDR1 and CDR2: SGHNT, YYREEE (reference sequence). Here the CDR3 DNA reads TGTGCCAGCAGATCCATAGACGGACAGGGGTCTGAAGCTTTCTTT. Its protein is CASRSIDGQGSEAFF.

V usage is TRBV19 and J usage is TRBJ1-1; 10 bases agree with TRBD1. The CDR3 length is 14 residues. CDR1 and CDR2 from the germline V gene are LNHDA and SQIVND (reference sequence). V lost 6 bases, J lost 6 bases, and 7 bases stayed unmatched. The CDR3 spells CASRRQGAMAEAFF. CDR3 in DNA: TGTGCCAGTAGGAGACAGGGGGCGATGGCTGAAGCTTTCTTT.

This chain connects TRBV30 to TRBJ2-7; 9 bases agree with TRBD1. This CDR3 region has 14 residues. Losses at the gene ends were 2 bases for V and 5 bases for J; bases not matched to a gene: 7. Germline CDR1 reads GTSNPN; CDR2 reads SVGIG (reference sequence). The DNA of the CDR3 is TGTGCCTGGAGTCCGGGACAGGGACCTGACGAGCAGTACTTC. Translating it yields CAWSPGQGPDEQYF.